One and the same sample provided the 13 T cell receptor beta chains below, sequenced in a study of blood T cell repertoires in COVID-19. This table comes from immunoSEQ multiplex PCR, and its TCRdb copy is limited to in-frame clones, with some not included. The sample consists of approximately 250,000 clones, almost 85% of them appearing once. Input material: peripheral blood. The origin of the receptors is a man in his fifties with COVID-19, enrolled during active disease.

This sequence joins TRBV11-3 and TRBJ2-3; the match to TRBD1 covers 10 bases. The length of the CDR3 is 15 residues. Germline CDR1 and CDR2: SGHNT and YENEEA. Trimming cost V 2 bases and J 6 bases; bases outside gene matches: 5. CDR3 residues: CASSLRTGGEDTQYF. CDR3 bases: TGTGCCAGCAGCTTAAGGACAGGGGGTGAGGATACGCAGTATTTT.

The V gene is TRBV2, the J gene TRBJ2-1, with 11 bases aligning to TRBD1. Per the germline V gene, CDR1 is SNHLY and CDR2 is FYNNEI. Germline trimming cut 6 bases from V and 10 bases from J; bases unmatched to any gene: 8. This CDR3 has 14 residues. The CDR3 DNA reads as TGTGCCAGCAGCGGACAGGGGGCGTCCACCGAGCAGTTCTTC. Translation: CASSGQGASTEQFF.

With respect to this clone: Other nucleotide sequences from this sample produce the same CDR3. The chain carries TRBV6-5 and TRBJ2-2; no clear D. Germline V gene lookup returns CDR1 MNHEY and CDR2 SVGAGI. With 6 bases removed from V and 3 bases from J, the gap between germline ends came to 5 bases. The CDR3 has 12 residues. The DNA of the CDR3 is TGTGCCAGCAGACGGGACACCGGGGAGCTGTTTTTT. Residues: CASRRDTGELFF.

This clone is a singleton in its sample. The genes are TRBV30 and TRBJ1-1; 7 nucleotides align to TRBD1. CDR1 GTSNPN and CDR2 SVGIG come from the germline V gene (reference sequence). The CDR3 loop spans 12 amino acids. The J segment lost 4 bases and the V segment lost 3 bases, leaving 2 bases of the junction unmatched. The CDR3 sequence: CAWRQGTTEAFF. CDR3 in DNA: TGTGCCTGGAGACAGGGGACCACTGAAGCTTTCTTT. The full variable domain, its missing parts supplied by reference TRBV30 and TRBJ1-1, is SQTIHQWPATLVQPVGSPLSLECTVEGTSNPNLYWYRQAAGRGLQLLFYSVGIGQISSEVPQNLSASRPQDRQFILSSKKLLLSDSGFYLCAWRQGTTEAFFGQGTRLTVV.

The chain has TRBV5-4 and TRBJ1-2, with 7 bases identical to TRBD1. In germline, CDR1 is SGHNT, CDR2 YYREEE (reference sequence). Germline trimming cut 4 bases from V and 3 bases from J; bases unmatched to any gene: 6. The CDR3 is made up of 14 amino acids. This chain's CDR3 is CASSVAQGYYGYTF. The DNA for the CDR3 is TGTGCCAGCAGCGTAGCACAGGGGTACTATGGCTACACCTTC. Full variable domain (missing parts from reference TRBV5-4 and TRBJ1-2): ETGVTQSPTHLIKTRGQQVTLRCSSQSGHNTVSWYQQALGQGPQFIFQYYREEENGRGNFPPRFSGLQFPNYSSELNVNALELDDSALYLCASSVAQGYYGYTFGSGTRLTVV.

This clone was observed a handful of times. The chain joins TRBV5-8 to TRBJ2-1, with 7 bases that match TRBD1. Unmatched junction bases numbered 12, after V lost 2 bases and J lost 4 bases. Germline loops: CDR1 SGHTS, CDR2 YDEGEE. This CDR3 has 17 amino acids. The CDR3: CASSFAGQAEIYNEQFF. The DNA of the CDR3 is TGTGCCAGCAGCTTCGCTGGACAGGCCGAGATTTACAATGAGCAGTTCTTC.

In this sample, this clone turned up a few times. V is TRBV2 and J is TRBJ2-6, with D maybe TRBD1 (6 bases). Germline V gene data show CDR1 as SNHLY and CDR2 as FYNNEI. The ends were cut back, 4 bases at V and 0 bases at J, with 7 bases in the middle. The CDR3 has 15 residues. This CDR3 is CASSVGHSGANVLTF. CDR3 coding DNA: TGTGCCAGCAGTGTGGGACACTCTGGGGCCAACGTCCTGACTTTC.

CDR3 nucleotides: TGTGCCAGCAGTAATTCAGGGGAAGCTTTCTTT. Protein product: CASSNSGEAFF. The rearrangement joins TRBV6-5 to TRBJ1-1; maybe TRBD1 (5 bases). Germline lookup yields CDR1 MNHEY and CDR2 SVGAGI. Deletions cut 5 bases from V and 8 bases from J, with 9 bases between. This CDR3 is built from 11 residues.

This clone was picked up many times. This rearrangement joins TRBV28 to TRBJ2-7; D possibly corresponds to TRBD2 (6 bases). Trimming left V 6 bases short and J 0 bases short, with 9 bases between. The CDR3 contains 13 residues. Germline V gene sequence: CDR1 MDHEN, CDR2 SYDVKM. In nucleotides, the CDR3 is TGTGCCAGCAGATCTAGCGACTCCTACGAGCAGTACTTC. It codes for CASRSSDSYEQYF.

The count of this clone is one. J is TRBJ2-2 and V is TRBV5-1; 7 bases line up with TRBD1. The J segment lost 3 bases and the V segment lost 4 bases, leaving 9 bases of the junction unmatched. The germline V gene encodes CDR1 SGHRS and CDR2 YFSETQ. CDR3 length: 16 amino acids. The CDR3 here is CASSPAGTDYTGELFF. DNA of the CDR3: TGCGCCAGCAGCCCGGCCGGGACAGACTACACCGGGGAGCTGTTTTTT.

This clone was observed a single time. V and J are TRBV7-2 and TRBJ2-7, with D possibly TRBD1 on 5 matching bases. The length of the CDR3 is 14 residues. Trimming cost V 5 bases and J 2 bases, with 13 bases left between them. Germline V gene data show CDR1 as SGHTA and CDR2 as FQGNSA. The CDR3 protein is CASSLRQSPYEQYF. The CDR3 DNA follows: TGTGCCAGCAGCCTAAGACAGAGCCCCTACGAGCAGTACTTC.

In DNA form, the CDR3 reads TGTGCCAGTAGTATACGGGGTCAGGGGATGAACACTGAAGCTTTCTTT. Translating gives CASSIRGQGMNTEAFF. The chain uses TRBV19 and TRBJ1-1; TRBD1 is a possible D gene (6 bases). Trimming pared 2 bases from V and 0 bases from J, leaving 13 bases between. The CDR3 sequence is 16 residues long. The germline gives CDR1 LNHDA, CDR2 SQIVND (reference sequence).

The CDR3 nucleotides are TGTGCCACCAGCAGAGGGACAGGAGATTTCTCTAACTATGGCTACACCTTC. Amino acid sequence: CATSRGTGDFSNYGYTF. The chain couples TRBV15 to TRBJ1-2, with 7 bases fitting TRBD1. The CDR3 loop spans 17 amino acids. Germline V gene lookup returns CDR1 LNHNV and CDR2 YYDKDF (reference sequence). Trimming cost V 1 base and J 0 bases; bases outside gene matches: 8. The full variable domain, in which reference TRBV15 and TRBJ1-2 provide the parts outside the CDR3, is DAMVIQNPRYQVTQFGKPVTLSCSQTLNHNVMYWYQQKSSQAPKLLFHYYDKDFNNEADTPDNFQSRRPNTSFCFLDIRSPGLGDTAMYLCATSRGTGDFSNYGYTFGSGTRLTVV.